A single sample is the source of the 22 T cell receptor beta chains below, sequenced in a study of vaccination and CD4 T cells after COVID-19. Indicated treatment: roughly 11-day PBMC culture with coronavirus spike peptide pools or control peptides (ViraFEST assay). Sequencing of the DNA from cultured CD4+ T cells was carried out with the Oncomine TCR Beta short-read assay. In TCRdb, the PCR reads were re-called with MiXCR into one record per CDR3 protein. The sample includes more than 15,000 distinct CDR3 sequences, 45% to 65% of them seen just once. Their specific antigens are unknown. The source material was CD4+ T cells from blood, cultured in vitro. These receptors all come from a human donor who had recovered from COVID-19.

The chain links TRBV7-3 to TRBJ1-1; weak D call: TRBD1 (6 bases). Germline-derived CDR1 and CDR2 are SGHTA and FQGTGA. Deletions cut 5 bases from V and 1 base from J, with 11 bases between. This CDR3 is built from 14 residues. CDR3 residues: CASSVDRKNTEAFF. In DNA, the CDR3 is TGTGCCAGCAGCGTTGACAGGAAGAACACTGAAGCTTTCTTT.

CDR3 protein: CASSVARPYRETQYF. As DNA, the CDR3 is TGTGCCAGCAGCGTAGCCCGCCCCTATCGGGAGACCCAGTACTTC. The chain combines TRBV9 with TRBJ2-5, with D hard to call. The CDR3 loop spans 15 amino acids. V was shortened by 0 bases and J by 5 bases, with 14 bases between the two germline ends. Germline V gene data show CDR1 as SGDLS and CDR2 as YYNGEE.

In its sample, this clonotype was seen a few times. The V and J genes are TRBV7-6 and TRBJ1-1; TRBD1 matches at 9 bases. Trimming took 5 bases from V and 4 from J; bases not matched to a gene: 11. This CDR3 contains 16 residues. Per germline, CDR1 SGHVS and CDR2 FNYEAQ. The CDR3 here is CASSQLPTGGGTEAFF. The CDR3 nucleotides read TGTGCCAGCAGCCAACTCCCAACAGGGGGCGGCACTGAAGCTTTCTTT.

Sample share makes this clonotype medium-sized (0.01 to 0.1%). This rearrangement joins TRBV11-3 to TRBJ2-1, with 13 bases aligning to TRBD2. The CDR3 runs to 14 residues. Trimming at V came to 4 bases and at J to 9 bases, leaving 3 bases not matched to a gene. Germline-derived CDR1 and CDR2 are SGHNT and YENEEA. The CDR3 region is CASSSGLAGAEQFF. The CDR3 DNA is TGTGCCAGCAGCTCAGGACTAGCGGGAGCTGAGCAGTTCTTC.

This chain uses TRBV15 with TRBJ2-5; TRBD1 matches 8 bases. The J segment lost 5 bases and the V segment lost 3 bases, leaving 17 bases of the junction unmatched. Germline V gives CDR1 LNHNV, CDR2 YYDKDF (reference sequence). CDR3 size: 18 residues. Here the CDR3 reads CATSRGTGFSQTLETQYF. For the CDR3, the DNA is TGTGCCACCAGCAGGGGGACAGGTTTTTCTCAAACCCTGGAGACCCAGTACTTC.

This clonotype is large within its sample. The chain joins TRBV7-6 to TRBJ2-3; the match to TRBD2 covers 10 bases. Germline V gene data show CDR1 as SGHVS and CDR2 as FNYEAQ. The CDR3 is 16 residues long. Trimming took 5 bases from V and 3 from J; bases not matched to a gene: 8. The CDR3 nucleotides read TGTGCCAGCAGCCGGGCCCTAGCGGGGGCGACAGATACGCAGTATTTT. Translation gives CASSRALAGATDTQYF.

V is TRBV7-2 and J is TRBJ1-2; D not resolved. CDR1 SGHTA and CDR2 FQGNSA come from the germline V gene. CDR3 size: 13 residues. V was pared by 5 bases and J by 4 bases, with 11 bases between. The CDR3 bases are TGTGCCAGCAGCGACGGGAGCGGCTATGGCTACACCTTC. Translating gives CASSDGSGYGYTF. Filled out from reference TRBV7-2 and TRBJ1-2, the complete variable domain reads GAGVSQSPSNKVTEKGKDVELRCDPISGHTALYWYRQSLGQGLEFLIYFQGNSAPDKSGLPSDRFSAERTGGSVSTLTIQRTQQEDSAVYLCASSDGSGYGYTFGSGTRLTVV.

The J gene is TRBJ1-1, the V gene TRBV6-1; D may be TRBD1 (5 bases). The CDR3 has 14 amino acids. Germline V gene sequence: CDR1 MNHNS, CDR2 SASEGT. Trimming shortened V by 8 bases and J by 2 bases, and 15 bases separated the two germline ends. CDR3 nucleotide sequence: TGTGCCAGCGCCCCGGGCGGGGGTAACACTGAAGCTTTCTTT. Translation gives CASAPGGGNTEAFF.

The CDR3: CSARDTGNRDEQFF. In nucleotides, the CDR3 is TGCAGTGCTAGAGATACAGGGAATCGGGATGAGCAGTTCTTC. This chain links TRBV20-1 with TRBJ2-1, with D maybe TRBD1 (6 bases). V lost 0 bases and J lost 8, with 14 bases in between. Germline V gene lookup returns CDR1 DFQATT and CDR2 SNEGSKA (reference sequence). This CDR3 is 14 amino acids long.

CDR3 residues: CAQERLAGGYTF. CDR3 DNA: TGTGCCCAGGAGCGGTTGGCGGGTGGCTACACCTTC. The rearrangement joins TRBV2 to TRBJ1-2; D call uncertain. Trimming shortened V by 11 bases and J by 7 bases, and 17 bases separated the two germline ends. Germline V CDR1 and CDR2: SNHLY, FYNNEI. This CDR3 has 12 residues. Filled out from reference TRBV2 and TRBJ1-2, the complete variable domain reads EPEVTQTPSHQVTQMGQEVILRCVPISNHLYFYWYRQILGQKVEFLVSFYNNEISEKSEIFDDQFSVERPDGSNFTLKIRSTKLEDSAMYFCAQERLAGGYTFGSGTRLTVV.

This sequence joins TRBV20-1 and TRBJ1-1, with D uncertain. Germline values: CDR1 DFQATT, CDR2 SNEGSKA (reference sequence). Trimming cost V 1 base and J 3 bases, with 9 bases left between them. The CDR3 runs 13 residues. The CDR3 reads CSARATADTEAFF. In nucleotides, the CDR3 is TGCAGTGCTAGAGCGACGGCGGACACTGAAGCTTTCTTT.

The CDR3 loop is CASSYSGQGSTGELFF. CDR3 in DNA: TGTGCCAGCAGTTACTCAGGGCAGGGGAGCACCGGGGAGCTGTTTTTT. The chain links TRBV6-5 to TRBJ2-2, with a weak D call TRBD1 (6 bases). The CDR3 has 16 residues. Germline CDR1 and CDR2: MNHEY and SVGAGI. V lost 0 bases, J lost 4 bases, and 12 bases lay in between.

In its sample, this clonotype was seen a few times. The rearrangement links TRBV20-1 to TRBJ2-5; tentatively, D is TRBD2 (6 bases). The CDR3 totals 13 residues. Germline V gene sequence: CDR1 DFQATT, CDR2 SNEGSKA (reference sequence). V lost 5 bases and J 1 base, leaving 11 bases between the germline ends. The CDR3 loop is CSAGLAAQETQYF. CDR3 in DNA: TGCAGTGCTGGATTAGCGGCCCAAGAGACCCAGTACTTC.

This rearrangement joins TRBV7-2 to TRBJ2-1; D remains ambiguous. The germline gives CDR1 SGHTA, CDR2 FQGNSA. Trimming removed 3 bases from V and 9 bases from J, with 9 bases in between. The CDR3 contains 12 residues. The DNA for the CDR3 is TGTGCCAGCAGCTTCCAAGGTGGTGAGCAGTTCTTC. Protein: CASSFQGGEQFF.

This chain uses TRBV4-3 with TRBJ2-1; 10 nucleotides agree with TRBD1. Trimming removed 3 bases from V and 6 bases from J; junction bases left unmatched: 8. Germline CDR1 LGHNA, CDR2 YSLEER. The CDR3 sequence is 16 residues long. The CDR3 DNA sequence: TGCGCCAGCAGCCAGATGGCGGGACAGGGGCTCAATGAGCAGTTCTTC. Translating gives CASSQMAGQGLNEQFF.

CDR3 in amino acids: CASNGDRNTGELFF. Written as DNA, the CDR3 is TGTGCCAGTAACGGGGACAGGAACACCGGGGAGCTGTTTTTT. The J gene is TRBJ2-2, the V gene TRBV19, with 7 bases fitting TRBD1. The CDR3 runs to 14 residues. From germline, CDR1 is LNHDA and CDR2 SQIVND (reference sequence). V lost 7 bases, J lost 1 base, and 3 bases stayed unmatched.

The table lists this clonotype with a few counts. The chain combines TRBV2 with TRBJ1-5; D uncertain. V was clipped by 2 bases and J by 2 bases, with 7 bases between them. This CDR3 is built from 14 residues. CDR1 is SNHLY and CDR2 is FYNNEI in the germline V gene. The CDR3 coding sequence is TGTGCCAGCAGTGAAAGGACTGGCAATCAGCCCCAGCATTTT. Translation: CASSERTGNQPQHF.

This clonotype has just a few counts. The rearrangement uses TRBV19 and TRBJ1-1; D gene uncertain. The V gene's germline CDR1 is LNHDA and CDR2 SQIVND (reference sequence). The CDR3 is made up of 14 amino acids. V was cut by 3 bases and J by 1 base, with 9 bases left in between. Here the CDR3 DNA reads TGTGCCAGTAGTATCCTCTCCAGGAACACTGAAGCTTTCTTT. This translates into CASSILSRNTEAFF. The complete variable domain, with remaining parts taken from reference TRBV19 and TRBJ1-1, reads DGGITQSPKYLFRKEGQNVTLSCEQNLNHDAMYWYRQDPGQGLRLIYYSQIVNDFQKGDIAEGYSVSREKKESFPLTVTSAQKNPTAFYLCASSILSRNTEAFFGQGTRLTVV.

The V call is TRBV20-1, the J call TRBJ2-2; D is uncertain. Per germline, CDR1 DFQATT and CDR2 SNEGSKA (reference sequence). V was shortened by 0 bases and J by 1 base, with 9 bases between the two germline ends. The CDR3 totals 15 residues. The CDR3 protein is CSARDRTGNTGELFF. The CDR3 DNA follows: TGCAGTGCTAGAGATCGGACGGGGAACACCGGGGAGCTGTTTTTT.

This chain connects TRBV7-2 to TRBJ2-3, with D perhaps TRBD2 (6 bases). This CDR3 region has 14 residues. V shed 7 bases and J shed 1 base, with 12 bases lying between them. CDR1 is SGHTA, CDR2 FQGNSA, per germline. CDR3 sequence: CASTGLVGTDTQYF. As DNA, the CDR3 is TGTGCCAGCACGGGACTGGTTGGCACAGATACGCAGTATTTT.

This chain links TRBV7-2 with TRBJ1-5, with 12 bases fitting TRBD1. The germline V gene has CDR1 SGHTA and CDR2 FQGNSA. After removal of 6 bases from V and 15 bases from J, the junction contained 9 bases not matched to a gene. CDR3 length: 13 amino acids. CDR3 DNA: TGTGCCAGCAGTTGGGACAGGGGGCAAACCTGGCATTTT. Amino acid sequence: CASSWDRGQTWHF.

The J gene is TRBJ2-5, the V gene TRBV28, with no clear D. V shed 6 bases and J shed 5 bases, with 10 bases lying between them. This CDR3 region has 12 residues. The germline V gene encodes CDR1 MDHEN and CDR2 SYDVKM. CDR3 sequence (DNA): TGTGCCAGCAGCCTCCTGGGCGAGACCCAGTACTTC. Translated: CASSLLGETQYF.